These 29 T cell receptor beta chains were sequenced from one sample in a study of PD-L1 blockade in urothelial cancer. Time point noted: peripheral blood 6 weeks after treatment start. The data were produced by immunoSEQ multiplex PCR, yet TCRdb's version contains in-frame clones alone and is incomplete. Altogether 38,000 or so clones are present, about four fifths being singletons, with the ten largest covering roughly a tenth. The input for sequencing was PBMCs, taken around atezolizumab (anti-PD-L1) treatment. These receptors all stem from a middle-aged man with urothelial cancer.

The genes are TRBV14 and TRBJ1-2, with D uncertain. Germline CDR1 and CDR2: SGHDN and FVKESK. Trimming removed 5 bases at V and 3 bases at J, with 10 bases between. The CDR3 is 13 residues long. The CDR3 reads CASSNRGDYGYTF. CDR3 in DNA: TGTGCCAGCAGCAACCGGGGAGACTATGGCTACACCTTC.

The CDR3 region is CASSPSGFNEQFF. Here the CDR3 DNA reads TGTGCCAGCAGTCCTAGCGGATTCAATGAGCAGTTCTTC. The gene calls are TRBV2 and TRBJ2-1; TRBD2 matches at 7 bases. Germline loops: CDR1 SNHLY, CDR2 FYNNEI. This CDR3 contains 13 residues. J was trimmed by 6 bases and V by 5 bases; bases with no gene match: 4. The whole variable domain, remainder taken from reference TRBV2 and TRBJ2-1, is EPEVTQTPSHQVTQMGQEVILRCVPISNHLYFYWYRQILGQKVEFLVSFYNNEISEKSEIFDDQFSVERPDGSNFTLKIRSTKLEDSAMYFCASSPSGFNEQFFGPGTRLTVL.

V usage is TRBV7-3 and J usage is TRBJ2-1; a possible D gene is TRBD1 (5 bases). The CDR3 length is 13 residues. CDR1 is SGHTA and CDR2 is FQGTGA in the germline V gene. V was trimmed by 5 bases and J by 4 bases, leaving 9 bases between them. CDR3 in DNA: TGTGCCAGCAGCACGACAGCTTACAATGAGCAGTTCTTC. Its translation is CASSTTAYNEQFF.

J is TRBJ2-7 and V is TRBV11-2; D unclear. The CDR3 contains 12 residues. Trimming removed 1 base from V and 7 bases from J, with 8 bases in between. Germline V gene sequence: CDR1 SGHAT, CDR2 FQNNGV. In DNA, the CDR3 is TGTGCCAGCAGCTTAGGAGGTCGAGAGCAGTACTTC. It codes for CASSLGGREQYF.

This clone has just one count. The rearrangement uses TRBV27 and TRBJ2-2; TRBD2 agrees at 13 bases. Trimming cost V 2 bases and J 8 bases; bases outside gene matches: 2. This CDR3 has 15 residues. Germline V CDR1 and CDR2: MNHEY, SMNVEV (reference sequence). DNA for the CDR3: TGTGCCAGCAGTTTACGGACTAGCGGGAGTGGGGAGCTGTTTTTT. Protein product: CASSLRTSGSGELFF.

The chain carries TRBV5-1 and TRBJ2-3; D is possibly TRBD2 (5 bases). The CDR3 has 15 amino acids. Germline V gene sequence: CDR1 SGHRS, CDR2 YFSETQ. Trimming removed 2 bases at V and 6 bases at J, with 16 bases between. CDR3 in amino acids: CASSFGAARVDTQYF. The CDR3 DNA sequence: TGCGCCAGCAGCTTCGGAGCGGCCCGTGTGGATACGCAGTATTTT.

This chain links TRBV10-3 with TRBJ1-5; D is perhaps TRBD1 (6 bases). There are 14 residues in the CDR3. Trimming took 2 bases from V and 5 from J, leaving 10 bases between them. Germline V gene lookup returns CDR1 ENHRY and CDR2 SYGVKD. This CDR3 reads CAISEGGGHQPQHF. The DNA of the CDR3 is TGTGCCATCAGTGAGGGGGGGGGCCATCAGCCCCAGCATTTT.

This chain uses TRBV6-5 with TRBJ2-1, with D possibly matching TRBD2 (6 bases). V was trimmed by 2 bases and J by 3 bases, leaving 14 bases between them. There are 16 residues in the CDR3. The germline V gene has CDR1 MNHEY and CDR2 SVGAGI. Here the CDR3 DNA reads TGTGCCAGCAGTTACGAGGTAGCGGAGGGCTACAATGAGCAGTTCTTC. This translates into CASSYEVAEGYNEQFF.

The rearrangement uses TRBV27 and TRBJ2-1; TRBD1 agrees at 10 bases. Germline loops: CDR1 MNHEY, CDR2 SMNVEV (reference sequence). Trimming at V came to 6 bases and at J to 7 bases, leaving 6 bases not matched to a gene. This CDR3 is built from 14 residues. The chain's CDR3 is CASRSTGGENEQFF. The DNA for the CDR3 is TGTGCCAGCAGATCGACAGGGGGCGAGAATGAGCAGTTCTTC.

This chain joins TRBV20-1 and TRBJ2-1; no definite D call. This CDR3 has 10 residues. V was pared by 4 bases and J by 10 bases, with 8 bases between. Germline CDR1 DFQATT, CDR2 SNEGSKA (reference sequence). The CDR3 sequence: CSAIIREQFF. The CDR3 DNA reads as TGCAGTGCTATAATCAGGGAGCAGTTCTTC.

The chain has TRBV4-1 and TRBJ2-7, with TRBD2 identical over 12 bases. V shed 5 bases, J shed 6 bases, and the junction held 11 bases outside the gene matches. The CDR3 covers 16 residues. The germline V gene encodes CDR1 MGHRA and CDR2 YSYEKL. The CDR3 here is CASSTTRLAGEGEQYF. CDR3 nucleotides: TGCGCCAGCAGCACTACTCGACTAGCGGGAGAGGGCGAGCAGTACTTC.

The V and J genes are TRBV29-1 and TRBJ2-7; 10 nucleotides align to TRBD2. Per the germline V gene, CDR1 is SQVTM and CDR2 is ANQGSEA. V gave up 4 bases and J gave up 3 bases; unmatched junction bases: 3. The CDR3 is made up of 13 amino acids. The CDR3 DNA sequence: TGCAGCGTTGTGTTAGCGGGAGGCTACGAGCAGTACTTC. Translation gives CSVVLAGGYEQYF.

This clone was seen more than once but under ten times. The chain employs TRBV27 and TRBJ2-2; D perhaps matches TRBD2 (6 bases). V was pared by 2 bases and J by 5 bases, with 12 bases between. This CDR3 contains 15 residues. The germline V gene encodes CDR1 MNHEY and CDR2 SMNVEV (reference sequence). The CDR3 region has the DNA TGTGCCAGCAGTTTACGGGCGGGGAGTACCGGGGAGCTGTTTTTT. Protein: CASSLRAGSTGELFF.

This chain joins TRBV29-1 and TRBJ2-1; D is unresolved. Per the germline V gene, CDR1 is SQVTM and CDR2 is ANQGSEA. The V end lost 3 bases, the J end lost 3 bases, and 3 bases lay between the germline ends. The CDR3 loop spans 11 amino acids. In DNA form, the CDR3 reads TGCAGCGTTGATAACTACAATGAGCAGTTCTTC. Translated: CSVDNYNEQFF.

V is TRBV30 and J is TRBJ1-1; D possibly corresponds to TRBD1 (5 bases). The germline V gene has CDR1 GTSNPN and CDR2 SVGIG (reference sequence). The V and J ends lost 1 base and 7 bases respectively, with 16 bases between them. The CDR3 is made up of 14 amino acids. The CDR3 DNA reads TGTGCCTGGAGTGAGGACGGACAATTTAATGAAGCTTTCTTT. This translates into CAWSEDGQFNEAFF. Together with reference TRBV30 and TRBJ1-1, the CDR3 gives the full variable domain: SQTIHQWPATLVQPVGSPLSLECTVEGTSNPNLYWYRQAAGRGLQLLFYSVGIGQISSEVPQNLSASRPQDRQFILSSKKLLLSDSGFYLCAWSEDGQFNEAFFGQGTRLTVV.

V is TRBV27 and J is TRBJ2-3, with D perhaps matching TRBD1 (5 bases). The CDR3 is 14 residues long. V was pared by 2 bases and J by 4 bases, with 10 bases between. Germline values: CDR1 MNHEY, CDR2 SMNVEV (reference sequence). In DNA form, the CDR3 reads TGTGCCAGCAGTTTACAGGGTGGGCCAGATACGCAGTATTTT. Amino acids: CASSLQGGPDTQYF.

The chain joins TRBV6-6 to TRBJ2-1, with a possible D match to TRBD2 (6 bases). V lost 2 bases and J lost 9, with 8 bases in between. This CDR3 spans 12 amino acids. The germline V gene has CDR1 MNHNY and CDR2 SVGAGI (reference sequence). The CDR3 here is CASSYISGEQFF. CDR3 nucleotides: TGTGCCAGCAGTTACATTAGCGGTGAGCAGTTCTTC.

The chain joins TRBV27 to TRBJ2-7, with 9 bases matching TRBD2. V lost 7 bases and J lost 5; bases outside the gene matches: 9. The CDR3 covers 14 residues. Looked up from germline, CDR1 is MNHEY and CDR2 is SMNVEV (reference sequence). This CDR3 is CASTAGGPQDEQYF. CDR3 sequence (DNA): TGTGCCAGCACGGCGGGAGGGCCCCAGGACGAGCAGTACTTC.

This chain links TRBV7-9 with TRBJ2-1; D gene uncertain. The CDR3 runs 11 residues. The germline V gene has CDR1 SEHNR and CDR2 FQNEAQ (reference sequence). V was clipped by 4 bases and J by 10 bases, with 8 bases between them. The CDR3 loop reads CASSSVWEQFF. The CDR3 bases are TGTGCCAGCAGCTCGGTATGGGAGCAGTTCTTC.

V gene TRBV15 combines with J gene TRBJ2-2, with TRBD1 matching 7 bases. CDR1 and CDR2 from the germline V gene are LNHNV and YYDKDF (reference sequence). This CDR3 comprises 15 residues. Losses at the gene ends were 0 bases for V and 7 bases for J; bases not matched to a gene: 5. The CDR3: CATSREDQGDGELFF. The CDR3 bases are TGTGCCACCAGCAGAGAGGACCAGGGGGACGGGGAGCTGTTTTTT.

V and J are TRBV10-2 and TRBJ2-7, with 7 positions matching TRBD1. The V gene end was trimmed by 9 bases and the J gene end by 2 bases; junction bases not matched to a gene: 25. Looked up from germline, CDR1 is WSHSY and CDR2 is SAAADI. The CDR3 has 19 amino acids. The CDR3 spells CASLEGQPATPYPTYEQYF. CDR3 nucleotide sequence: TGCGCCAGTCTCGAGGGACAGCCGGCCACACCTTACCCTACCTACGAGCAGTACTTC.

This clone was counted once. This sequence joins TRBV6-6 and TRBJ1-1; maybe TRBD1 (6 bases). V gave up 4 bases and J gave up 5 bases, with 11 bases separating them. This CDR3 is built from 13 residues. From germline, CDR1 is MNHNY and CDR2 SVGAGI (reference sequence). CDR3 sequence (DNA): TGTGCCAGCAGTTCCCTGAGGGGGACTGAAGCTTTCTTT. Its protein is CASSSLRGTEAFF.

A note on this clone: The junction departs from the called germline gene at one end, perhaps through a read error. The chain recombines TRBV7-7 with TRBJ2-3; 11 nucleotides align to TRBD1. CDR1 is SSHAT and CDR2 is FNYEAQ in the germline V gene (reference sequence). The CDR3 spans 14 residues. CDR3 residues: CASSPGQGANTQYF. The CDR3 DNA sequence: TGTGCTAGCAGCCCAGGACAGGGGGCGAATACGCAGTATTTT.

V usage is TRBV30 and J usage is TRBJ2-7, with TRBD1 as a possible D gene (8 bases). This CDR3 is built from 14 residues. Between the trimmed V and J ends, which lost 1 base and 6 bases, there was a span of 16 bases. The V gene's germline CDR1 is GTSNPN and CDR2 SVGIG (reference sequence). The DNA for the CDR3 is TGTGCCTGGAGTGGGACAGGGCCTAGCGGCGAGCAGTACTTC. Its translation is CAWSGTGPSGEQYF. Complete variable domain (other parts from reference TRBV30 and TRBJ2-7): SQTIHQWPATLVQPVGSPLSLECTVEGTSNPNLYWYRQAAGRGLQLLFYSVGIGQISSEVPQNLSASRPQDRQFILSSKKLLLSDSGFYLCAWSGTGPSGEQYFGPGTRLTVT.

This chain links TRBV11-1 with TRBJ2-1; 10 nucleotides match TRBD2. The germline gives CDR1 SGHAT, CDR2 FQDESV (reference sequence). This CDR3 is built from 17 residues. The trim removed 5 bases at V and 5 bases at J, leaving 12 bases unmatched. The CDR3 region has the DNA TGTGCCAGCAGCCCCCGGCCCCCAGCGGGAGGGGACAATGAGCAGTTCTTC. As protein: CASSPRPPAGGDNEQFF. Full variable domain (outside the CDR3, taken from reference TRBV11-1 and TRBJ2-1): EAEVAQSPRYKITEKSQAVAFWCDPISGHATLYWYRQILGQGPELLVQFQDESVVDDSQLPKDRFSAERLKGVDSTLKIQPAELGDSAMYLCASSPRPPAGGDNEQFFGPGTRLTVL.

The table lists this clone with a count of one. This chain links TRBV7-3 with TRBJ2-7, with TRBD2 matching 7 bases. The CDR3 length is 16 residues. The germline gives CDR1 SGHTA, CDR2 FQGTGA. The trim removed 3 bases at V and 2 bases at J, leaving 10 bases unmatched. CDR3 amino acids: CASSLGGGSGAYEQYF. CDR3 nucleotide sequence: TGTGCCAGCAGCTTGGGCGGCGGGAGTGGGGCCTACGAGCAGTACTTC.

The rearrangement links TRBV14 to TRBJ2-1; no definite D call. With 0 bases removed from V and 0 bases from J, the gap between germline ends came to 12 bases. The CDR3 totals 17 residues. The germline gives CDR1 SGHDN, CDR2 FVKESK. The CDR3 coding sequence is TGTGCCAGCAGCCAAGATTGGGCCCTGAGCTCCTACAATGAGCAGTTCTTC. Amino acids: CASSQDWALSSYNEQFF.

This clone was recorded once. The chain links TRBV29-1 to TRBJ2-7; D possibly corresponds to TRBD1 (5 bases). V dropped 4 bases and J dropped 2 bases, with 9 bases sitting between them. CDR1 is SQVTM, CDR2 ANQGSEA, per germline. The CDR3 extends over 12 amino acids. In nucleotides, the CDR3 is TGCAGCGTTGTGCAGACAGCCTACGAGCAGTACTTC. Translated: CSVVQTAYEQYF.

The chain couples TRBV29-1 to TRBJ2-7, with 10 bases aligning to TRBD2. The CDR3 has 13 amino acids. The V gene end was trimmed by 5 bases and the J gene end by 5 bases; junction bases not matched to a gene: 6. CDR1 is SQVTM, CDR2 ANQGSEA, per germline. CDR3 residues: CSVQAGGSHEQYF. CDR3 bases: TGCAGCGTTCAAGCGGGAGGGTCCCACGAGCAGTACTTC.